The next 22 T cell receptor beta chains were all read from a single sample in a study of blood T cell repertoires in COVID-19. This table comes from immunoSEQ multiplex PCR, and its TCRdb copy is limited to in-frame clones, with some not included. The sample has 200,000 to 300,000 clones, 70% to 90% seen once. The sequenced sample was peripheral blood. Every receptor here comes from an older woman with COVID-19, enrolled during active disease.

This chain links TRBV6-2 or TRBV6-3 with TRBJ2-7; 14 nucleotides line up with TRBD2. The V segment lost 5 bases and the J segment 1 base; nucleotides outside the gene matches: 7. CDR1 and CDR2 (germline): MNHEY, SVGEGT. The CDR3 is 17 residues long. CDR3 loop: CASSPGLAGEESYEQYF. In DNA form, the CDR3 reads TGTGCCAGCAGTCCGGGACTAGCGGGAGAAGAGTCCTACGAGCAGTACTTC.

V is TRBV28 and J is TRBJ1-5, with D unresolved. The germline V and J ends were trimmed by 6 bases and 8 bases, with 11 bases remaining between them. The CDR3 runs 12 residues. The V gene's germline CDR1 is MDHEN and CDR2 SYDVKM. The CDR3 loop is CASRTITKPQHF. CDR3 DNA sequence: TGTGCCAGCAGAACTATTACTAAGCCCCAGCATTTT.

The genes are TRBV5-4 and TRBJ2-1; 7 nucleotides match TRBD2. CDR1 and CDR2 (germline): SGHNT, YYREEE (reference sequence). V was clipped by 3 bases and J by 0 bases; unmatched bases: 3. CDR3 size: 15 residues. The CDR3 DNA is TGTGCCAGCAGCTCCCAGCGGGGCTCCTACAATGAGCAGTTCTTC. Translated, it gives CASSSQRGSYNEQFF.

This clone was seen only once. The chain combines TRBV2 with TRBJ2-7; TRBD1 aligns across 9 bases. In germline, CDR1 is SNHLY, CDR2 FYNNEI. Trimming cost V 6 bases and J 7 bases; bases outside gene matches: 13. The length of the CDR3 is 15 residues. DNA of the CDR3: TGTGCCAGCAGCATACCGGGACAGGGCTCGGGTGAGCAGTACTTC. Amino acid sequence: CASSIPGQGSGEQYF.

The chain has TRBV5-5 and TRBJ1-3; TRBD1 aligns across 9 bases. Losses at the gene ends were 4 bases for V and 6 bases for J; bases not matched to a gene: 23. CDR3 length equals 20 residues. Germline CDR1 is SGHKS and CDR2 is YYEKEE (reference sequence). Here the CDR3 reads CASSPSGGTGTTTSENTIYF. The CDR3 DNA follows: TGTGCCAGCAGCCCCTCGGGGGGGACAGGGACAACTACGTCGGAAAACACCATATATTTT.

This clone was seen a single time. This chain links TRBV5-1 with TRBJ2-7; 7 positions agree with TRBD2. The CDR3 loop spans 15 amino acids. V lost 2 bases, J lost 2 bases, and 7 bases stayed unmatched. CDR1 SGHRS and CDR2 YFSETQ come from the germline V gene. The CDR3: CASSFTGTMAYEQYF. As DNA, the CDR3 is TGCGCCAGCAGCTTCACCGGGACTATGGCCTACGAGCAGTACTTC.

The J gene is TRBJ2-7, the V gene TRBV19, with TRBD2 matching over 9 bases. The CDR3 extends over 17 amino acids. Per germline, CDR1 LNHDA and CDR2 SQIVND (reference sequence). Germline trimming cut 1 base from V and 0 bases from J; bases unmatched to any gene: 7. The CDR3 region is CASSIGLAGPDSYEQYF. CDR3 bases: TGTGCCAGTAGTATAGGGCTAGCGGGACCCGACTCCTACGAGCAGTACTTC.

V usage is TRBV27 and J usage is TRBJ2-4; the match to TRBD1 covers 9 bases. Looked up from germline, CDR1 is MNHEY and CDR2 is SMNVEV (reference sequence). CDR3 length: 13 amino acids. With V trimmed by 6 bases and J by 6 bases, 3 bases remained unmatched. CDR3 amino acids: CASRMTGGNIQYF. DNA of the CDR3: TGTGCCAGCAGGATGACAGGGGGAAACATTCAGTACTTC.

This clone was detected only once. V is TRBV15 and J is TRBJ1-5, with TRBD1 as a possible D gene (6 bases). This CDR3 contains 15 residues. Trimming removed 4 bases from V and 6 bases from J, with 16 bases in between. Germline V gene sequence: CDR1 LNHNV, CDR2 YYDKDF (reference sequence). The CDR3 DNA reads TGTGCCACCAGCATCGATACAGGGTTAGGTCAGCCCCAGCATTTT. This codes for CATSIDTGLGQPQHF.

The chain uses TRBV4-3 and TRBJ2-4, with 7 bases identical to TRBD1. The germline gives CDR1 LGHNA, CDR2 YSLEER. The CDR3 contains 13 residues. V was clipped by 6 bases and J by 6 bases; unmatched bases: 5. The CDR3 here is CASSRDRGNIQYF. The CDR3 nucleotides read TGCGCCAGCAGTCGGGACAGAGGAAACATTCAGTACTTC.

For the CDR3, the DNA is TGTGCCAGCAGCTTAGGGGCAGCCTCCTACGAGCAGTACTTC. This codes for CASSLGAASYEQYF. The chain combines TRBV7-2 with TRBJ2-7; D unclear. The CDR3 is made up of 14 amino acids. The V end lost 1 base, the J end lost 0 bases, and 7 bases lay between the germline ends. CDR1 SGHTA and CDR2 FQGNSA come from the germline V gene.

This chain joins TRBV6-2 or TRBV6-3 and TRBJ1-5; D unclear. The CDR3 runs 13 residues. In germline, CDR1 is MNHEY, CDR2 SVGEGT. V lost 5 bases and J lost 9, with 14 bases in between. The CDR3 loop is CASSEQRFGPQHF. The CDR3 DNA is TGTGCCAGCAGTGAGCAGAGGTTCGGGCCCCAGCATTTT.

The chain uses TRBV18 and TRBJ1-2, with TRBD1 matching 7 bases. Germline values: CDR1 KGHSH, CDR2 LQKENI. Trimming removed 2 bases from V and 1 base from J; junction bases left unmatched: 7. The CDR3 contains 16 residues. DNA for the CDR3: TGTGCCAGCTCACCAGGCTGGGACAGATTTAACTATGGCTACACCTTC. Translation: CASSPGWDRFNYGYTF.

V is TRBV13 and J is TRBJ2-7; the D is unclear. From germline, CDR1 is PRHDT and CDR2 FYEKMQ (reference sequence). The CDR3 covers 14 residues. Trimming removed 0 bases at V and 3 bases at J, with 9 bases between. CDR3 residues: CASSLGPGYYEQYF. The CDR3 coding sequence is TGTGCCAGCAGCTTAGGCCCCGGTTACTACGAGCAGTACTTC. The variable domain in full, with the rest retrieved from reference TRBV13 and TRBJ2-7, is AAGVIQSPRHLIKEKRETATLKCYPIPRHDTVYWYQQGPGQDPQFLISFYEKMQSDKGSIPDRFSAQQFSDYHSELNMSSLELGDSALYFCASSLGPGYYEQYFGPGTRLTVT.

This clone was seen a handful of times. V is TRBV7-6 and J is TRBJ2-3; D may be TRBD2 (6 bases). CDR1 and CDR2 from the germline V gene are SGHVS and FNYEAQ. The CDR3 totals 14 residues. The V end was cut by 1 base, the J end by 2 bases, with 7 bases between. CDR3 region: CASSLGRDTDTQYF. The CDR3 nucleotides are TGTGCCAGCAGCTTAGGGCGGGACACAGATACGCAGTATTTT.

The chain employs TRBV4-2 and TRBJ2-2; 10 bases align to TRBD2. The CDR3 runs 21 residues. Losses at the gene ends were 3 bases for V and 4 bases for J; bases not matched to a gene: 20. Germline-derived CDR1 and CDR2 are LGHNA and YNFKEQ. CDR3 region: CASSHPGLASSGRLGTGELFF. The CDR3 DNA is TGTGCCAGCAGCCATCCCGGTTTGGCGTCTAGCGGGAGATTGGGCACCGGGGAGCTGTTTTTT.

The chain couples TRBV19 to TRBJ2-5; 7 nucleotides match TRBD2. This CDR3 comprises 15 residues. The junction had 3 bases not matched to a gene; V was cut back by 1 base and J by 1 base. Germline loops: CDR1 LNHDA, CDR2 SQIVND (reference sequence). As DNA, the CDR3 is TGTGCCAGTAGTATAGCGGGAGGACTCCAAGAGACCCAGTACTTC. It translates to CASSIAGGLQETQYF.

The genes are TRBV27 and TRBJ2-5; the match to TRBD2 covers 11 bases. The V segment lost 4 bases and the J segment 4 bases; nucleotides outside the gene matches: 5. This CDR3 spans 15 amino acids. Germline lookup yields CDR1 MNHEY and CDR2 SMNVEV (reference sequence). The CDR3 here is CASSSFGLAGETQYF. CDR3 nucleotide sequence: TGTGCCAGCAGTTCCTTTGGACTAGCGGGAGAGACCCAGTACTTC.

V gene TRBV25-1 combines with J gene TRBJ2-2, with TRBD1 identical over 9 bases. The V and J ends lost 1 base and 13 bases, in that order; junction bases with no gene match: 16. Germline loops: CDR1 MGHDK, CDR2 SYGVNS. This CDR3 is built from 17 residues. CDR3 sequence (DNA): TGTGCCAGCAGTGAATCGACAGGGGGGATGTATGCTCCCAGGCTGTTTTTT. Its protein is CASSESTGGMYAPRLFF.

This clone was recorded a few times. This sample also contains other DNA sequences that code for the same CDR3. The chain uses TRBV27 and TRBJ2-1; TRBD1 aligns across 8 bases. Germline V gives CDR1 MNHEY, CDR2 SMNVEV (reference sequence). The CDR3 totals 12 residues. J was trimmed by 9 bases and V by 5 bases; bases with no gene match: 3. The CDR3 nucleotides are TGTGCCAGCAGTCCACAGGGGGGTGAGCAGTTCTTC. It specifies CASSPQGGEQFF.

The chain has TRBV24-1 and TRBJ2-1; D possibly corresponds to TRBD2 (5 bases). The CDR3 is made up of 15 amino acids. The V gene lost 6 bases and the J gene lost 5 bases, with 16 bases spanning the gap. Germline CDR1 and CDR2: KGHDR and SFDVKD. The CDR3 DNA is TGTGCCACCAGTTCCTGGGAGACGCAAGACAATGAGCAGTTCTTC. Its protein is CATSSWETQDNEQFF.

V gene TRBV7-9 combines with J gene TRBJ1-1; 7 bases are a match to TRBD1. The CDR3 extends over 12 amino acids. V gave up 5 bases and J gave up 7 bases; unmatched junction bases: 4. Germline CDR1 reads SEHNR; CDR2 reads FQNEAQ (reference sequence). The CDR3 bases are TGTGCCAGCAGCCCCTACAGGGGTGAAGCTTTCTTT. This gives the protein CASSPYRGEAFF.